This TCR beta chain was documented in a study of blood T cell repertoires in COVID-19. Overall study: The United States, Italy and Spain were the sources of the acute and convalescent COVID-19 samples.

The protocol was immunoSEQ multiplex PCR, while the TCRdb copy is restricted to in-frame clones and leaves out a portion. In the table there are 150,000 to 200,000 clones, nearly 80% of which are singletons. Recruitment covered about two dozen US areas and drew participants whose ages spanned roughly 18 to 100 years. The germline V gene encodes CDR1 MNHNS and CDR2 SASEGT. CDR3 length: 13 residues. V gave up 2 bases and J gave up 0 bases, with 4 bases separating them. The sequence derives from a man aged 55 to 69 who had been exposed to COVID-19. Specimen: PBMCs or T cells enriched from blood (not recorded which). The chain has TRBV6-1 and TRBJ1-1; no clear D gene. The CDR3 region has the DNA TGTGCCAGCAGTGAACCAGTGAACACTGAAGCTTTCTTT. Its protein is CASSEPVNTEAFF.